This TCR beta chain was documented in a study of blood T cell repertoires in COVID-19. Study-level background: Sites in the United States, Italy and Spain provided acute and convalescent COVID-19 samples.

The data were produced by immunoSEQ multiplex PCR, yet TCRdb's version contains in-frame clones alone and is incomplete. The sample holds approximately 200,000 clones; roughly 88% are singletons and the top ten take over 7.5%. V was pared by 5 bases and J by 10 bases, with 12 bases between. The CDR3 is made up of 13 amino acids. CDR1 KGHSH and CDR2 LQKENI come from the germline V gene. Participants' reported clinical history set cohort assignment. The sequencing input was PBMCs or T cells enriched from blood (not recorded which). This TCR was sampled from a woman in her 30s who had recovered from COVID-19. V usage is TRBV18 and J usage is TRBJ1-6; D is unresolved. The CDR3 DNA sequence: TGTGCCAGCTCAGATATCCGGGAATCACCCCTCCACTTT. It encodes CASSDIRESPLHF.